This T cell receptor beta chain was profiled in a study of blood T cells in healthy people across ages. This clonotype has at least ten counts. PBMCs were isolated at a quantity of at least 7 million per sample. Germline CDR1 is SGHRS and CDR2 is YFSETQ. Trimming took 4 bases from V and 4 from J; bases not matched to a gene: 3. The CDR3 has 13 residues. The authors ran a second PCR of 7 to 11 cycles using a sample-barcoded 5' primer and a J-beta primer mix. Every cDNA was tagged by a template-switch adaptor with 12 random nucleotides. TCRdb called the 5' RACE reads again in MiXCR, with one record for every CDR3 protein. Here the sample spans 500,000 to 700,000 distinct CDR3 sequences, about 30% being singletons.

The chain joins TRBV5-1 to TRBJ2-7, with TRBD1 identical over 9 bases. Source material: blood. The sequence derives from a woman older than 75 in good health. The CDR3 nucleotides are TGCGCCAGCAGCGGACAGGGGAAGTACGAGCAGTACTTC. Residues: CASSGQGKYEQYF.